What follows are 5 T cell receptor beta chains derived from one specimen sequenced in a study of blood T cell repertoires in COVID-19. Assay: immunoSEQ multiplex PCR; the TCRdb copy retains only in-frame clones and omits some. The data hold 150,000 to 200,000 clones, with roughly nine tenths observed a single time. The sequenced sample was peripheral blood. All receptors come from a man between 65 and 85 years old with active or convalescent COVID-19.

V is TRBV15 and J is TRBJ1-1; D is unclear. Germline V gene lookup returns CDR1 LNHNV and CDR2 YYDKDF (reference sequence). The CDR3 is made up of 13 amino acids. Trimming cost V 1 base and J 2 bases, with 5 bases left between them. In nucleotides, the CDR3 is TGTGCCACCAGCAGAGTAGTCAACACTGAAGCTTTCTTT. Translated, it gives CATSRVVNTEAFF.

The chain carries TRBV7-2 and TRBJ1-1, with a possible D match to TRBD1 (6 bases). CDR1 is SGHTA, CDR2 FQGNSA, per germline. This CDR3 has 15 residues. Trimming shortened V by 5 bases and J by 0 bases, and 13 bases separated the two germline ends. The DNA of the CDR3 is TGTGCCAGCAGCGCTCAACAGGGATTGAACACTGAAGCTTTCTTT. Translating it yields CASSAQQGLNTEAFF.

The CDR3 DNA sequence: TGTGCCAGCAGTCAGCAGGGGGCCCGGGTGGGCTACACCTTC. Protein sequence: CASSQQGARVGYTF. The chain recombines TRBV27 with TRBJ1-2; 8 bases match TRBD1. Trimming removed 5 bases from V and 8 bases from J; junction bases left unmatched: 10. CDR1 and CDR2 from the germline V gene are MNHEY and SMNVEV (reference sequence). The CDR3 is made up of 14 amino acids.

V usage is TRBV29-1 and J usage is TRBJ2-2; TRBD1 might be the D (6 bases). Germline loops: CDR1 SQVTM, CDR2 ANQGSEA. This CDR3 spans 15 amino acids. V lost 4 bases and J 1 base, leaving 13 bases between the germline ends. Here the CDR3 DNA reads TGCAGCGTTGTAAAACAGGGAATGAACACCGGGGAGCTGTTTTTT. Its translation is CSVVKQGMNTGELFF.

This clone has a single count. The chain links TRBV6-5 to TRBJ2-7, with a weak D call TRBD2 (6 bases). The CDR3 consists of 14 residues. Germline V gene lookup returns CDR1 MNHEY and CDR2 SVGAGI. V was shortened by 4 bases and J by 7 bases, with 17 bases between the two germline ends. The CDR3 nucleotides read TGTGCCAGCAGTTTCCGTCCGGGGCGGGGAGAGCAGTACTTC. Translating gives CASSFRPGRGEQYF.